These 29 T cell receptor beta chains came from one sample sequenced in a study of memory CD4+ T cells and cytomegalovirus serostatus. Single viable CD3+CD4+CD8-CD45RO+ cells were sorted as the memory CD4+ T cells. The data were produced by immunoSEQ multiplex PCR, yet TCRdb's version contains in-frame clones alone and is incomplete. The sample records tens of thousands of clones, 77% being singletons. The material sequenced was memory CD4+ T cells from blood. These receptors originate from an adult in good health and CMV-seronegative.

The V call is TRBV28, the J call TRBJ2-3, with 8 bases lining up with TRBD2. CDR3 length: 14 amino acids. The V gene end was trimmed by 3 bases and the J gene end by 5 bases; junction bases not matched to a gene: 4. Germline CDR1 is MDHEN and CDR2 is SYDVKM. The CDR3 sequence: CASSLLLAGDTQYF. Here the CDR3 DNA reads TGTGCCAGCAGTTTGTTGCTAGCGGGAGATACGCAGTATTTT. The full variable domain, with the rest looked up from reference TRBV28 and TRBJ2-3, is DVKVTQSSRYLVKRTGEKVFLECVQDMDHENMFWYRQDPGLGLRLIYFSYDVKMKEKGDIPEGYSVSREKKERFSLILESASTNQTSMYLCASSLLLAGDTQYFGPGTRLTVL.

The chain couples TRBV5-1 to TRBJ2-7; D ambiguous. Germline-derived CDR1 and CDR2 are SGHRS and YFSETQ. V was trimmed by 0 bases and J by 0 bases, leaving 7 bases between them. The CDR3 has 14 amino acids. CDR3 nucleotides: TGCGCCAGCAGCTTGGGGGCTGACTCCTACGAGCAGTACTTC. Protein: CASSLGADSYEQYF. Supplemented by reference TRBV5-1 and TRBJ2-7, the full variable domain reads KAGVTQTPRYLIKTRGQQVTLSCSPISGHRSVSWYQQTPGQGLQFLFEYFSETQRNKGNFPGRFSGRQFSNSRSEMNVSTLELGDSALYLCASSLGADSYEQYFGPGTRLTVT.

The V gene is TRBV30, the J gene TRBJ1-1, with 10 bases matching TRBD1. Germline CDR1 GTSNPN, CDR2 SVGIG (reference sequence). There are 16 residues in the CDR3. Trimming cost V 3 bases and J 4 bases; bases outside gene matches: 11. The CDR3 bases are TGTGCCTGGAGGGCCCGGGACAGGGGTATTTCCACTGAAGCTTTCTTT. As protein: CAWRARDRGISTEAFF.

In its sample, this clone was seen once. The chain employs TRBV2 and TRBJ1-3; TRBD1 agrees at 10 bases. Germline loops: CDR1 SNHLY, CDR2 FYNNEI. Germline trimming cut 5 bases from V and 4 bases from J; bases unmatched to any gene: 8. The CDR3 has 16 amino acids. CDR3 in amino acids: CASSKTGGQGGNTIYF. The CDR3 DNA reads as TGTGCCAGCAGTAAGACAGGGGGCCAGGGAGGAAACACCATATATTTT. The complete variable domain, with remaining parts taken from reference TRBV2 and TRBJ1-3, reads EPEVTQTPSHQVTQMGQEVILRCVPISNHLYFYWYRQILGQKVEFLVSFYNNEISEKSEIFDDQFSVERPDGSNFTLKIRSTKLEDSAMYFCASSKTGGQGGNTIYFGEGSWLTVV.

The gene calls are TRBV7-8 and TRBJ1-2, with 7 nucleotides matching TRBD1. This CDR3 is 15 amino acids long. With 1 base clipped from V and 4 bases from J, the junction kept 6 bases outside the gene matches. Germline V gives CDR1 SGHVS, CDR2 FQNEAQ. The CDR3 here is CASSLVRTGSYGYTF. The CDR3 DNA reads TGTGCCAGCAGCTTAGTCAGGACAGGAAGCTATGGCTACACCTTC.

V usage is TRBV15 and J usage is TRBJ1-4; TRBD1 agrees at 7 bases. The CDR3 is 19 amino acids. V dropped 0 bases and J dropped 2; count of bases not matched to a gene: 12. Germline assignment: CDR1 LNHNV and CDR2 YYDKDF (reference sequence). CDR3 bases: TGTGCCACCAGCAGAGAGAGGGGGCCCCGTCTACGGACTAATGAAAAACTGTTTTTT. Protein sequence: CATSRERGPRLRTNEKLFF. Drawing the rest from reference TRBV15 and TRBJ1-4, the complete variable domain is DAMVIQNPRYQVTQFGKPVTLSCSQTLNHNVMYWYQQKSSQAPKLLFHYYDKDFNNEADTPDNFQSRRPNTSFCFLDIRSPGLGDTAMYLCATSRERGPRLRTNEKLFFGSGTQLSVL.

This clone was observed a single time. The CDR3 region is CAWTSFNEQYF. The CDR3 DNA reads as TGTGCCTGGACTAGCTTCAACGAGCAGTACTTC. This sequence joins TRBV30 and TRBJ2-7, with D tentatively TRBD2 (5 bases). The CDR3 loop spans 11 amino acids. Germline CDR1 and CDR2: GTSNPN and SVGIG (reference sequence). Trimming took 4 bases from V and 5 from J, leaving 9 bases between them.

This clone came up once. The V call is TRBV30, the J call TRBJ1-2, with 8 nucleotides matching TRBD1. V dropped 3 bases and J dropped 4; count of bases not matched to a gene: 4. CDR3 length: 13 amino acids. Germline V gene sequence: CDR1 GTSNPN, CDR2 SVGIG (reference sequence). As DNA, the CDR3 is TGTGCCTGGAGCAACACAGGGGGCTATGGCTACACCTTC. This encodes CAWSNTGGYGYTF.

The rearrangement links TRBV7-9 to TRBJ1-1; unclear D gene. CDR1 SEHNR and CDR2 FQNEAQ come from the germline V gene (reference sequence). Trimming removed 2 bases from V and 6 bases from J, with 7 bases in between. The CDR3 loop spans 12 amino acids. The DNA of the CDR3 is TGTGCCAGCAGCTTATTTGAGGCTGAAGCTTTCTTT. It encodes CASSLFEAEAFF.

CDR3 DNA: TGTGCCAGCAGCCTTGGACAGGCCCTTAATCAGCCCCAGCATTTT. This sequence encodes CASSLGQALNQPQHF. The J gene is TRBJ1-5, the V gene TRBV6-6, with 7 bases matching TRBD1. In germline, CDR1 is MNHNY, CDR2 SVGAGI (reference sequence). J was trimmed by 4 bases and V by 6 bases; bases with no gene match: 9. The CDR3 covers 15 residues.

The chain links TRBV29-1 to TRBJ1-1; 11 nucleotides match TRBD1. Germline V lookup: CDR1 SQVTM, CDR2 ANQGSEA. J was trimmed by 4 bases and V by 4 bases; bases with no gene match: 5. There are 14 residues in the CDR3. Here the CDR3 DNA reads TGCAGCGTTGTATGGGACAGGGGGAGCACTGAAGCTTTCTTT. Translated: CSVVWDRGSTEAFF.

This clone was counted a few times. This chain links TRBV6-1 with TRBJ2-1; 11 bases agree with TRBD2. The CDR3 loop spans 14 amino acids. Germline V lookup: CDR1 MNHNS, CDR2 SASEGT. The J segment lost 8 bases and the V segment lost 4 bases, leaving 4 bases of the junction unmatched. CDR3: CASSVAGGRDEQFF. The CDR3 DNA follows: TGTGCCAGCAGTGTAGCGGGGGGGCGTGATGAGCAGTTCTTC.

The chain uses TRBV2 and TRBJ2-1; 11 bases match TRBD1. In germline, CDR1 is SNHLY, CDR2 FYNNEI. V lost 1 base to trimming and J lost 6 bases; unmatched junction nucleotides: 2. This CDR3 contains 15 residues. Here the CDR3 DNA reads TGTGCCAGCAGTGAAGGGGACAGGGGGAGCAATGAGCAGTTCTTC. It translates to CASSEGDRGSNEQFF.

Worth noting for this clone: One end of the junction fails to match germline, which may point to a read error. The J gene is TRBJ2-1, the V gene TRBV20-1; 7 bases match TRBD1. The germline gives CDR1 DFQATT, CDR2 SNEGSKA (reference sequence). The CDR3 is made up of 11 amino acids. Here the CDR3 DNA reads TGCAGTGCCAGTAAACTAGTTCAGGGGGTCTTC. It encodes CSASKLVQGVF.

J is TRBJ1-5 and V is TRBV4-1, with D unresolved. V dropped 0 bases and J dropped 6 bases, with 9 bases sitting between them. The germline V gene has CDR1 MGHRA and CDR2 YSYEKL. The CDR3 totals 14 residues. CDR3 coding DNA: TGCGCCAGCAGCCAAGATCAAGCCGGTCAGCCCCAGCATTTT. Amino acids: CASSQDQAGQPQHF.

The chain recombines TRBV7-2 with TRBJ2-1; TRBD1 aligns across 9 bases. V trimming: 5 bases; J trimming: 4 bases; junction bases outside the gene matches: 6. Germline values: CDR1 SGHTA, CDR2 FQGNSA. The CDR3 spans 15 residues. The CDR3: CASSQGQGKYNEQFF. In nucleotides, the CDR3 is TGTGCCAGCAGCCAGGGACAGGGAAAATACAATGAGCAGTTCTTC.

The chain combines TRBV5-1 with TRBJ1-2; tentative D call: TRBD1 (6 bases). V was clipped by 0 bases and J by 8 bases, with 17 bases between them. This CDR3 is 15 amino acids long. The germline CDR1 and CDR2 sequences are SGHRS and YFSETQ. CDR3 loop: CASSLEARTGNGYTF. CDR3 DNA: TGCGCCAGCAGCTTGGAGGCCCGTACAGGGAACGGCTACACCTTC.

The chain carries TRBV19 and TRBJ1-2; 9 bases are shared with TRBD1. This CDR3 contains 13 residues. CDR1 is LNHDA, CDR2 SQIVND, per germline (reference sequence). With 6 bases clipped from V and 7 bases from J, the junction kept 6 bases outside the gene matches. The CDR3 is CASSGTGYPGYTF. In DNA form, the CDR3 reads TGTGCCAGTAGCGGGACAGGGTACCCTGGCTACACCTTC.

The chain carries TRBV11-2 and TRBJ2-2; D not resolved. CDR1 is SGHAT, CDR2 FQNNGV, per germline. The CDR3 is 14 amino acids. Trimming pared 1 base from V and 4 bases from J, leaving 7 bases between. The CDR3 loop reads CASSLVRTTGELFF. The CDR3 DNA reads TGTGCCAGCAGCTTAGTCAGGACCACCGGGGAGCTGTTTTTT.

The genes are TRBV5-4 and TRBJ1-2, with TRBD1 matching 7 bases. Trimming at V came to 3 bases and at J to 4 bases, leaving 6 bases not matched to a gene. Germline V gene data show CDR1 as SGHNT and CDR2 as YYREEE (reference sequence). The CDR3 has 14 amino acids. The CDR3 is CASSSTGTAYGYTF. CDR3 coding DNA: TGTGCCAGCAGCTCCACCGGGACAGCCTATGGCTACACCTTC.

V usage is TRBV28 and J usage is TRBJ1-1, with 7 positions matching TRBD1. V was clipped by 5 bases and J by 8 bases; unmatched bases: 5. Germline CDR1 and CDR2: MDHEN and SYDVKM. The CDR3 has 12 residues. The CDR3 reads CASSTGQTEAFF. CDR3 in DNA: TGTGCCAGCAGTACGGGACAGACCGAAGCTTTCTTT.

The rearrangement joins TRBV25-1 to TRBJ2-5; 11 positions match TRBD2. The V and J ends lost 5 bases and 2 bases, in that order; junction bases with no gene match: 7. This CDR3 comprises 16 residues. CDR1 is MGHDK, CDR2 SYGVNS, per germline. The CDR3: CASSHLTSGIQETQYF. CDR3 DNA sequence: TGTGCCAGCAGTCACCTGACTAGCGGGATTCAAGAGACCCAGTACTTC.

This clone was detected only a few times. The chain carries TRBV28 and TRBJ1-4; D remains ambiguous. The CDR3 sequence is 15 residues long. Germline CDR1 MDHEN, CDR2 SYDVKM. Trimming pared 5 bases from V and 3 bases from J, leaving 13 bases between. CDR3 region: CASSPPEASNEKLFF. CDR3 sequence (DNA): TGTGCCAGCAGTCCACCGGAGGCTTCTAATGAAAAACTGTTTTTT.

The CDR3 region is CAWSLPSLIGELFF. In DNA, the CDR3 is TGTGCCTGGAGTCTTCCATCCCTCATCGGGGAGCTGTTTTTT. This chain uses TRBV30 with TRBJ2-2; unclear D gene. This CDR3 comprises 14 residues. V shed 2 bases and J shed 7 bases, with 14 bases lying between them. Germline V gene data show CDR1 as GTSNPN and CDR2 as SVGIG (reference sequence).

The chain combines TRBV25-1 with TRBJ1-5; D perhaps matches TRBD1 (6 bases). CDR1 and CDR2 (germline): MGHDK, SYGVNS. This CDR3 contains 13 residues. Trimming shortened V by 5 bases and J by 7 bases, and 12 bases separated the two germline ends. In DNA form, the CDR3 reads TGTGCCAGCAGTCCCACAGGGAACCAGCCCCAGCATTTT. This codes for CASSPTGNQPQHF.

The chain employs TRBV7-9 and TRBJ1-1; no firm D call. The germline gives CDR1 SEHNR, CDR2 FQNEAQ (reference sequence). The CDR3 has 16 residues. V was cut by 3 bases and J by 1 base, with 15 bases left in between. As DNA, the CDR3 is TGTGCCAGCAGCTTCGACCCCGGCACCCGGAACACTGAAGCTTTCTTT. It yields the protein CASSFDPGTRNTEAFF.

The chain couples TRBV30 to TRBJ2-2; possible D gene TRBD2, 5 bases. The CDR3 runs to 16 residues. In germline, CDR1 is GTSNPN, CDR2 SVGIG (reference sequence). V dropped 3 bases and J dropped 2 bases, with 16 bases sitting between them. As DNA, the CDR3 is TGTGCCTGGAGGCCACCCCGGACTGGAAACACCGGGGAGCTGTTTTTT. This sequence encodes CAWRPPRTGNTGELFF.

V gene TRBV5-1 combines with J gene TRBJ2-1, with 9 positions matching TRBD2. The CDR3 runs to 17 residues. V shed 6 bases and J 9 bases; nucleotides not matched to a gene: 19. Germline CDR1 reads SGHRS; CDR2 reads YFSETQ. DNA for the CDR3: TGCGCCAGCAACCAAAGGCTAGCGGGATCCAGAGGCCGTGAGCAGTTCTTC. The encoded protein is CASNQRLAGSRGREQFF. Full variable domain (rest looked up from reference TRBV5-1 and TRBJ2-1): KAGVTQTPRYLIKTRGQQVTLSCSPISGHRSVSWYQQTPGQGLQFLFEYFSETQRNKGNFPGRFSGRQFSNSRSEMNVSTLELGDSALYLCASNQRLAGSRGREQFFGPGTRLTVL.

The chain carries TRBV10-3 and TRBJ1-4, with 9 bases identical to TRBD1. Looked up from germline, CDR1 is ENHRY and CDR2 is SYGVKD. This CDR3 is 15 amino acids long. V shed 5 bases and J 8 bases; nucleotides not matched to a gene: 9. The CDR3 protein is CAISRSRTGEEKLFF. CDR3 sequence (DNA): TGTGCCATCAGTAGAAGTAGGACAGGGGAAGAAAAACTGTTTTTT.